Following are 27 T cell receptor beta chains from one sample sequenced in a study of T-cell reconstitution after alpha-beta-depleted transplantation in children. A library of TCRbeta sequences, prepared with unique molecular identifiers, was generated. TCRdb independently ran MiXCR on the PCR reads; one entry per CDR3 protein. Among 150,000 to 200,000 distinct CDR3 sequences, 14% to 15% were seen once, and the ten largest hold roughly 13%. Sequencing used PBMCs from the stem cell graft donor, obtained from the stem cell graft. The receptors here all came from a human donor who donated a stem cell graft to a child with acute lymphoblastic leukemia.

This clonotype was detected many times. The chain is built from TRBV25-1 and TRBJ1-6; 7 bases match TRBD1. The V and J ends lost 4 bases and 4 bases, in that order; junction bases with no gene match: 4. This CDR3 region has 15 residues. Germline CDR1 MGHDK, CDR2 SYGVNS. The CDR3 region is CASSAQGGYNSPLHF. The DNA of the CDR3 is TGTGCCAGCAGTGCTCAGGGGGGTTATAATTCACCCCTCCACTTT.

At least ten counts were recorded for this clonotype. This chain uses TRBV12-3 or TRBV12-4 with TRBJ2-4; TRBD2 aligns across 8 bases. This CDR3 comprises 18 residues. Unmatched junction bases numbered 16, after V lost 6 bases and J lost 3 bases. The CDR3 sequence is CASSAAREGGLNKNIQYF. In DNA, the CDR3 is TGTGCCAGCAGCGCCGCCCGGGAGGGAGGTTTAAACAAAAACATTCAGTACTTC.

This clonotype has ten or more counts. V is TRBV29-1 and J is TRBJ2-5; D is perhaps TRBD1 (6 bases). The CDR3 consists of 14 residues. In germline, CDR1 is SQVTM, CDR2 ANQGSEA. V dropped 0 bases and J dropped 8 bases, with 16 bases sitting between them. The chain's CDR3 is CSVEESRAGDTQYF. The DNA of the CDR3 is TGCAGCGTTGAAGAGTCGCGGGCAGGGGACACCCAGTACTTC.

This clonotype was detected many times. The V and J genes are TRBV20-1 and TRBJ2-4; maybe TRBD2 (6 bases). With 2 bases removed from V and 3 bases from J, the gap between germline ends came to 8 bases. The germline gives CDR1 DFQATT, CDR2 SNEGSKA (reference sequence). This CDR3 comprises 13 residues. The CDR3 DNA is TGCAGTGCTAGATTTAGCGGCAAAAACATTCAGTACTTC. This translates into CSARFSGKNIQYF.

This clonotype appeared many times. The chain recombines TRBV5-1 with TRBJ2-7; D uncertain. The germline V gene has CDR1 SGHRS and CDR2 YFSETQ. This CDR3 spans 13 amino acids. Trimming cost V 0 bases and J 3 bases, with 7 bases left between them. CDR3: CASSLDLGYEQYF. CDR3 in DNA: TGCGCCAGCAGCTTGGATCTTGGCTACGAGCAGTACTTC. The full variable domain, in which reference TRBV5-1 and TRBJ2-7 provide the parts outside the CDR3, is KAGVTQTPRYLIKTRGQQVTLSCSPISGHRSVSWYQQTPGQGLQFLFEYFSETQRNKGNFPGRFSGRQFSNSRSEMNVSTLELGDSALYLCASSLDLGYEQYFGPGTRLTVT.

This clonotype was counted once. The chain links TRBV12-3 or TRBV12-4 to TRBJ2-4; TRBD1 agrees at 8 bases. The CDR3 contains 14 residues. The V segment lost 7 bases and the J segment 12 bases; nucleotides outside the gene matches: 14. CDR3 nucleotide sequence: TGTGCCAGCACCCGGACAGGGATAGGTGGCAGTCAGTACTTC. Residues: CASTRTGIGGSQYF.

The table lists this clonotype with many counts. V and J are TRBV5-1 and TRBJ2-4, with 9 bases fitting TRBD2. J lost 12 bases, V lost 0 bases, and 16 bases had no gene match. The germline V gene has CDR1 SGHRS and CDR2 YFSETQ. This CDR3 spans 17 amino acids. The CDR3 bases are TGCGCCAGCAGCTTGGTCCCCTCTAGCGGGGCCCCGCCTCCTCAGTACTTC. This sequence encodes CASSLVPSSGAPPPQYF.

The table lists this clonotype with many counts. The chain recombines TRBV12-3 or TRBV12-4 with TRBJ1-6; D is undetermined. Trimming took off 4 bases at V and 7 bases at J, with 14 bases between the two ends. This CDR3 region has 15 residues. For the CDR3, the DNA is TGTGCCAGCAGTTCCCTAGCGGGAGGGAATTCACCCCTCCACTTT. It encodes CASSSLAGGNSPLHF.

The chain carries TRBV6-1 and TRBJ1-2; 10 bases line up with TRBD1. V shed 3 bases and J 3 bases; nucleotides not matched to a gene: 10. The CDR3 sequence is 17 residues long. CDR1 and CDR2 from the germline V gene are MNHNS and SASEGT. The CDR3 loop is CASSEPMTDRGDYGYTF. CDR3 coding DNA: TGTGCCAGCAGTGAGCCGATGACGGACAGGGGGGACTATGGCTACACCTTC.

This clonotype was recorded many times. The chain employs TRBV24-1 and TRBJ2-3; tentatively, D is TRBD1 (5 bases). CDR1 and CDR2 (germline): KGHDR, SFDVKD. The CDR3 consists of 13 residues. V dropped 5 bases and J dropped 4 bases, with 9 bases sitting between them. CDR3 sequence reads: CATSVGAADTQYF. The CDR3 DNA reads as TGTGCCACCAGTGTTGGGGCCGCAGATACGCAGTATTTT.

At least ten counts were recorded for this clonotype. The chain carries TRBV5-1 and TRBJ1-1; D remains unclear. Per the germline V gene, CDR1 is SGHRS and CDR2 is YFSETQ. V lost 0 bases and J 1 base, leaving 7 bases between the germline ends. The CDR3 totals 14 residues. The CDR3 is CASSLGVGNTEAFF. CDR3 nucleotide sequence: TGCGCCAGCAGCTTGGGGGTCGGGAACACTGAAGCTTTCTTT.

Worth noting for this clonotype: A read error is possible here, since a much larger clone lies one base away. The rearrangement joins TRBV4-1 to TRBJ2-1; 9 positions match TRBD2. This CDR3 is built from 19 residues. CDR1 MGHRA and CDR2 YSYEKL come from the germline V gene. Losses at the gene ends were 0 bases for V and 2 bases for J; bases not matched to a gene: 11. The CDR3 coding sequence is TGCGCCAGCAGCCAAGAGCCAGCGGGAGGATTTTTAACCTACAATGAGCAGTTCTTC. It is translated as CASSQEPAGGFLTYNEQFF.

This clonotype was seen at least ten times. The chain's CDR3 is CSARAGITDTQYF. The CDR3 nucleotides read TGCAGTGCTAGAGCCGGGATCACAGATACGCAGTATTTT. The V gene is TRBV20-1, the J gene TRBJ2-3; D perhaps matches TRBD2 (5 bases). This CDR3 contains 13 residues. Trimming shortened V by 1 base and J by 2 bases, and 7 bases separated the two germline ends. Germline V gene lookup returns CDR1 DFQATT and CDR2 SNEGSKA (reference sequence).

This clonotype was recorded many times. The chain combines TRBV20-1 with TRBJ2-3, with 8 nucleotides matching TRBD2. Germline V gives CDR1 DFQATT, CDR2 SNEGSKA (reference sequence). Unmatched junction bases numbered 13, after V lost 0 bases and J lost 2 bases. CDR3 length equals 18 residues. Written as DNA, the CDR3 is TGCAGTGCTAGAGACCCCCAGGGTAGCGGGACCCACACAGATACGCAGTATTTT. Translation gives CSARDPQGSGTHTDTQYF.

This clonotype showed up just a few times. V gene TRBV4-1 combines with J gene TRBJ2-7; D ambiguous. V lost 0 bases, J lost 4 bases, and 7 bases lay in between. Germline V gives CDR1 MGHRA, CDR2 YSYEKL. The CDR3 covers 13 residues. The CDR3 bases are TGCGCCAGCAGCCAAGATCAAGCTTACGAGCAGTACTTC. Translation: CASSQDQAYEQYF.

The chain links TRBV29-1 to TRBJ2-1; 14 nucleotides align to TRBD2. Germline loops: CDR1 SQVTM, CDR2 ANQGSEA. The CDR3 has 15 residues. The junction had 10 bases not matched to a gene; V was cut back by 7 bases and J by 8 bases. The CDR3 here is CSGRAGTSGSYEQFF. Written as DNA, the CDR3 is TGCAGCGGGAGAGCCGGGACTAGCGGGAGCTATGAGCAGTTCTTC.

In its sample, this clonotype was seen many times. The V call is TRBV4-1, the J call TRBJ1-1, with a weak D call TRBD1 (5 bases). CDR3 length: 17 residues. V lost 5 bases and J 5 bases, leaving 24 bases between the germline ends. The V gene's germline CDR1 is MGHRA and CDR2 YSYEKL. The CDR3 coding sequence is TGCGCCAGCAGCGTTGAACCCCAGGATGGGGGGAAAACTGAAGCTTTCTTT. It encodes CASSVEPQDGGKTEAFF.

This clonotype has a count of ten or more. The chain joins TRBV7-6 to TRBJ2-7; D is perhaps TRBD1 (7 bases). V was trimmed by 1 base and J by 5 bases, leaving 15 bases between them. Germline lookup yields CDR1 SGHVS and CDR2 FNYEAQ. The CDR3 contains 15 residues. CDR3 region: CASSLVPGGHNEQYF. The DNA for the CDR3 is TGTGCCAGCAGCTTAGTGCCAGGGGGGCACAACGAGCAGTACTTC.

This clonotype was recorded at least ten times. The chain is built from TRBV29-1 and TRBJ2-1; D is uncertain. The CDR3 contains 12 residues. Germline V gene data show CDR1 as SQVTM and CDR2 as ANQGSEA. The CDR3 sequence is CGIFEAYNEQFF. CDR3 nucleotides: TGCGGGATATTCGAAGCCTACAATGAGCAGTTCTTC.

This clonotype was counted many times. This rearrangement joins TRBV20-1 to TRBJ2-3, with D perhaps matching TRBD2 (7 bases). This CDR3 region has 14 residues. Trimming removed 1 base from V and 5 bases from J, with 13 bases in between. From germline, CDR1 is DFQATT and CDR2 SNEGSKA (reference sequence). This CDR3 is CSARVGGARDTQYF. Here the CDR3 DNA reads TGCAGTGCTAGAGTGGGGGGGGCCCGAGATACGCAGTATTTT.

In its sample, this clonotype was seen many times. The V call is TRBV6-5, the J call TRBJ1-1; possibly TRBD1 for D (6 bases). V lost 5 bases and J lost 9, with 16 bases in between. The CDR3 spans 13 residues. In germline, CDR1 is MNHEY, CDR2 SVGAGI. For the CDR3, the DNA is TGTGCCAGCAGTCTTTGGACAGCCGATAAAGCTTTCTTT. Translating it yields CASSLWTADKAFF.

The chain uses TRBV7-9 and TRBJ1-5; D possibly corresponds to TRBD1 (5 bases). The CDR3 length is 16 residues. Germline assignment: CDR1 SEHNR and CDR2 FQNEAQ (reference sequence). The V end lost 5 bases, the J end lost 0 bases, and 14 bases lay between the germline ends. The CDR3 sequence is CASSDLGTVSNQPQHF. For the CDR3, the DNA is TGTGCCAGCAGCGACCTCGGGACGGTTAGCAATCAGCCCCAGCATTTT. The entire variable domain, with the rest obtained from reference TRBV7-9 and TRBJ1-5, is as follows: DTGVSQNPRHKITKRGQNVTFRCDPISEHNRLYWYRQTLGQGPEFLTYFQNEAQLEKSRLLSDRFSAERPKGSFSTLEIQRTEQGDSAMYLCASSDLGTVSNQPQHFGDGTRLSIL.

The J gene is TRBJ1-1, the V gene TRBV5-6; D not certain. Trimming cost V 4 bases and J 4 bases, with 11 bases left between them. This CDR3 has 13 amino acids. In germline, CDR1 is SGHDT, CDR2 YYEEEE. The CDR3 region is CASSHSAFTEAFF. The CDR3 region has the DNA TGTGCCAGCAGCCACTCAGCGTTCACTGAAGCTTTCTTT.

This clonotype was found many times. The CDR3 spells CATKIALNTGELFF. CDR3 DNA: TGTGCCACCAAGATTGCGTTGAACACCGGGGAGCTGTTTTTT. The chain has TRBV15 and TRBJ2-2; no firm D call. The V end was cut by 7 bases, the J end by 1 base, with 10 bases between. CDR1 is LNHNV and CDR2 is YYDKDF in the germline V gene (reference sequence). This CDR3 has 14 amino acids.

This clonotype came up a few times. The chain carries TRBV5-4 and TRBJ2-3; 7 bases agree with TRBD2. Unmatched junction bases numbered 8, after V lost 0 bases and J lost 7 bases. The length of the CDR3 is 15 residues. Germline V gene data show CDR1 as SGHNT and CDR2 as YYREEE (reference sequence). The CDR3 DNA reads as TGTGCCAGCAGCTTGGAGGGAGGGGTAGTGAATACGCAGTATTTT. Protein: CASSLEGGVVNTQYF.

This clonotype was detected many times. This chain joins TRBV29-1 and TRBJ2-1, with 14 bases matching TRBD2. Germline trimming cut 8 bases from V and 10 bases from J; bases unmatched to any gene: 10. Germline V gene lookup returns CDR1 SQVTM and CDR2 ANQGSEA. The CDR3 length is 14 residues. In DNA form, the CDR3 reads TGCAGCCTTTGGACTAGCGGGAGGAGGGAGGAGCAGTTCTTC. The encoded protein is CSLWTSGRREEQFF.

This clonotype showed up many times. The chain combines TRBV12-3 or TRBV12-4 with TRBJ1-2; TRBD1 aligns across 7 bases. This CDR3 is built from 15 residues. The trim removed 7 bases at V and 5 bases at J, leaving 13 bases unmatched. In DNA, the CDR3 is TGTGCCAGCAATCGACAGGGCGCGGGGGAGTATGGCTACACCTTC. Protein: CASNRQGAGEYGYTF.